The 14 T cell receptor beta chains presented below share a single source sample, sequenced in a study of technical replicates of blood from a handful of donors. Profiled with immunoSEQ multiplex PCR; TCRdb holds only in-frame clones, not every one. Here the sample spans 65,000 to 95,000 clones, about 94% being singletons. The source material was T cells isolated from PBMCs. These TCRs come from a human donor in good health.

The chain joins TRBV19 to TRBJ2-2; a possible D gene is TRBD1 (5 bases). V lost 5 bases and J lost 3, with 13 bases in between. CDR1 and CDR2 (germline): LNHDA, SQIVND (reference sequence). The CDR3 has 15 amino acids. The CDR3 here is CASSYSDRYTGELFF. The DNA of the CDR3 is TGTGCCAGTAGTTATTCAGACAGATACACCGGGGAGCTGTTTTTT.

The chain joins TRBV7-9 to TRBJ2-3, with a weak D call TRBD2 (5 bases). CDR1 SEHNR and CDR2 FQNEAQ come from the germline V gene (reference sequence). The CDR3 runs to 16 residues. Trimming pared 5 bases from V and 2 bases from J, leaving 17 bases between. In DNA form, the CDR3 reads TGTGCCAGCAGCAACTTTTACGGGAATCCCACAGATACGCAGTATTTT. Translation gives CASSNFYGNPTDTQYF.

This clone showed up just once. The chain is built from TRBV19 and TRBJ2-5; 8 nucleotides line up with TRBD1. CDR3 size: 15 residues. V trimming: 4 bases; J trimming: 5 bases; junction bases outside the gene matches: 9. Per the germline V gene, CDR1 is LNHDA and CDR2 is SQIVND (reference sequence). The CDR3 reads CASSNQQGGKETQYF. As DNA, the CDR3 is TGTGCCAGTAGTAACCAACAGGGGGGCAAGGAGACCCAGTACTTC.

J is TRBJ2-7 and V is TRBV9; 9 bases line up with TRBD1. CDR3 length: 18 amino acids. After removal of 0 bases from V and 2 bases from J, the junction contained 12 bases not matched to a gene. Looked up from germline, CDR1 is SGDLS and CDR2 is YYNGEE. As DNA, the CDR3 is TGTGCCAGCAGCGTAGATGCAGGAGGGACAGGGAGAACCTACGAGCAGTACTTC. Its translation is CASSVDAGGTGRTYEQYF.

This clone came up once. The CDR3 region is CASSISPVKETQYF. The CDR3 DNA is TGTGCCAGTAGTATAAGCCCCGTAAAAGAGACCCAGTACTTC. The genes are TRBV19 and TRBJ2-5, with unresolved D. Germline V gene data show CDR1 as LNHDA and CDR2 as SQIVND (reference sequence). Trimming took off 2 bases at V and 3 bases at J, with 10 bases between the two ends. This CDR3 has 14 residues.

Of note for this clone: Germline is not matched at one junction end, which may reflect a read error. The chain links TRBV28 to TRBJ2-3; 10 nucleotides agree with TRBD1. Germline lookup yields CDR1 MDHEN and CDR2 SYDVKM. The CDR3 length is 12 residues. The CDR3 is CASSDRGRPQSF. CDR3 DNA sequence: TGTGCCAGCAGTGACAGGGGGCGCCCACAATCTTTT.

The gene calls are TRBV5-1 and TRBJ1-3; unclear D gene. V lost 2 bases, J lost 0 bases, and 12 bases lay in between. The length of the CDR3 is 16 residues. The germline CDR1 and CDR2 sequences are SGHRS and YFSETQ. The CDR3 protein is CASSLSGQSSGNTIYF. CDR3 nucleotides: TGCGCCAGCAGCTTAAGCGGGCAGAGCTCTGGAAACACCATATATTTT.

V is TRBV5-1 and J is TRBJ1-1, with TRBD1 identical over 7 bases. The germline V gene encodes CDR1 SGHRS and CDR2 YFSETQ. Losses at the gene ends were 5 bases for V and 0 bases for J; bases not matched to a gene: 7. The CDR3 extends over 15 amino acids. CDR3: CASRDRRSLNTEAFF. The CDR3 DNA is TGCGCCAGCAGGGACAGGCGCTCCCTGAACACTGAAGCTTTCTTT.

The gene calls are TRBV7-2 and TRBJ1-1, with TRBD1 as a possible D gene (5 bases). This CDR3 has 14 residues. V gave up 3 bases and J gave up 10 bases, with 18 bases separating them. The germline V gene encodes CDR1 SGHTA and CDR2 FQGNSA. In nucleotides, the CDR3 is TGTGCCAGCAGCTTGTTGAACAGGCCGGCGCGAGCTTTCTTT. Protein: CASSLLNRPARAFF.

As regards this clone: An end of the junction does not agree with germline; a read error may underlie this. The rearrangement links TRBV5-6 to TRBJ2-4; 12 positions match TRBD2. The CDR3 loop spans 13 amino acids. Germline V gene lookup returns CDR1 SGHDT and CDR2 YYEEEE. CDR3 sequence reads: CASSYALAGGPNF. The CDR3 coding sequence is TGTGCCAGCAGCTACGCCCTAGCGGGAGGGCCAAACTTC.

The DNA for the CDR3 is TGTGCCAGTAAGTTAGCGGGAGACTCAGATACGCAGTATTTT. The encoded protein is CASKLAGDSDTQYF. The V call is TRBV19, the J call TRBJ2-3, with 9 bases lining up with TRBD2. J gave up 4 bases and V 7 bases, and 6 bases lay outside the gene matches. The CDR3 has 14 amino acids. Looked up from germline, CDR1 is LNHDA and CDR2 is SQIVND (reference sequence). The full variable domain, with the rest looked up from reference TRBV19 and TRBJ2-3, is DGGITQSPKYLFRKEGQNVTLSCEQNLNHDAMYWYRQDPGQGLRLIYYSQIVNDFQKGDIAEGYSVSREKKESFPLTVTSAQKNPTAFYLCASKLAGDSDTQYFGPGTRLTVL.

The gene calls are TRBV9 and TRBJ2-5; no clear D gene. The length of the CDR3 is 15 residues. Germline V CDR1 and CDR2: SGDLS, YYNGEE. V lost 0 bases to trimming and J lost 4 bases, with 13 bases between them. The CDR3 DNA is TGTGCCAGCAGCGTAGTCTTCGGCGGAACAGAGACCCAGTACTTC. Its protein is CASSVVFGGTETQYF.

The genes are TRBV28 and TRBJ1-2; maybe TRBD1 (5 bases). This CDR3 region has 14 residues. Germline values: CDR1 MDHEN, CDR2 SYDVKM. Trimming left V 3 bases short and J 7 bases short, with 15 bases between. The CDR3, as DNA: TGTGCCAGCAGTTTTCAGACAGCGTCCTTTGGCTACACCTTC. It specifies CASSFQTASFGYTF.

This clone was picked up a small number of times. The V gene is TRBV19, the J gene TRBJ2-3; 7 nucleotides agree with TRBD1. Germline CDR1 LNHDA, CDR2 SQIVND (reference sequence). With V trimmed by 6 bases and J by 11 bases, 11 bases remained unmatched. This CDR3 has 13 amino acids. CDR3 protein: CASRPKGASRQYF. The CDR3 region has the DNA TGTGCCAGTAGGCCGAAGGGGGCCTCGCGGCAGTATTTT.